This TCR beta chain was sequenced in a study of T cells after yellow fever vaccination. This clonotype was recorded at least ten times. One end of the junction varies from germline; a read error may be responsible. TCRdb fed the 5' RACE reads into MiXCR, producing one record per CDR3 protein. Of about 69,000 distinct CDR3 sequences listed, approximately 5.9% are singletons. The CDR3 totals 11 residues. Germline loops: CDR1 SQVTM, CDR2 ANQGSEA. The sequencing used CD4+ T cells sorted from PBMCs, collected around 16 days after the first yellow fever vaccination. The gene calls are TRBV29-1 and TRBJ1-1, with D perhaps matching TRBD1 (5 bases). This clonotype was sampled from a man between 18 and 35 years old who received the YFV17D yellow fever vaccine. CDR3 coding DNA: TGTACAGGTCTGAGGAACACTGAAGCTTTCTTT. It is translated as CTGLRNTEAFF.